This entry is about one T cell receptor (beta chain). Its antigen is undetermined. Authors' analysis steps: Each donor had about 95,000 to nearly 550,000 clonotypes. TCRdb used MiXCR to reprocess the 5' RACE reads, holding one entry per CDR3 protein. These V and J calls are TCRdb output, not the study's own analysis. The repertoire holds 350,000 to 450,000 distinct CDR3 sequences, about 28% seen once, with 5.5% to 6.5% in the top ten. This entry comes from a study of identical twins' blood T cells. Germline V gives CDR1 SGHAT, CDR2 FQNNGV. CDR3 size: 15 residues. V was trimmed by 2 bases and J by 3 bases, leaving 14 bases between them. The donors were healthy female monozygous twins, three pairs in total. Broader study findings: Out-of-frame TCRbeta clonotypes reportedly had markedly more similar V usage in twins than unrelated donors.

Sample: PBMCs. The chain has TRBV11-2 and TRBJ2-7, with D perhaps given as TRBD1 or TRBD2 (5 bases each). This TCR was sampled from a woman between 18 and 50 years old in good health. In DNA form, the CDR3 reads TGTGCCAGCAGCTTACTGCAGGGACCCGTCTACGAGCAGTACTTC. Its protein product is CASSLLQGPVYEQYF.